This paragraph covers one TCR beta chain sequence. This record belongs to a study of T cells in Graves' hyperthyroidism and ophthalmopathy. Amplified regions were TCR beta CDR3 sequences from RNA transcripts. A first-round RT-PCR of the TCR CDR3 used the HTBI primer set. A single record per CDR3 protein comes from TCRdb applying MiXCR to the multiplex PCR reads. Among approximately 520,000 distinct CDR3 sequences listed, around 21% were seen once. The sample consisted of blood. This clonotype was obtained from a man between 18 and 35 years old with Graves' hyperthyroidism.

In DNA, the CDR3 is TGTGCCAGCAGCTCCCCCGGAGTCTTTGGAAACACCATATATTTT. Translating gives CASSSPGVFGNTIYF. The chain employs TRBV12-3 or TRBV12-4 and TRBJ1-3, with D unresolved. The CDR3 has 15 amino acids. The ends were cut back, 6 bases at V and 3 bases at J, with 15 bases in the middle.